The 16 T cell receptor beta chains below come from one sample, sequenced in a study of cytomegalovirus exposure and HLA in healthy donors. PCR involved 60 Vbeta and 13 Jbeta primers. Measured with immunoSEQ multiplex PCR; TCRdb has only the in-frame clones, and not every one. The table lists a few hundred thousand clones, 92% of them singletons, with around 1.7% in the top ten. Specimen: PBMCs. The receptors originated from a girl aged 2-10 years in good health and CMV-seronegative.

As to this clone: The same CDR3 arises from other DNA sequences in this sample as well. The V gene is TRBV18, the J gene TRBJ1-1; D is perhaps TRBD1 (5 bases). The CDR3 loop spans 14 amino acids. Trimming pared 2 bases from V and 1 base from J, leaving 8 bases between. Germline V gives CDR1 KGHSH, CDR2 LQKENI. DNA of the CDR3: TGTGCCAGCTCACCAGGGCAGGGGAACACTGAAGCTTTCTTT. The encoded protein is CASSPGQGNTEAFF.

The table lists this clone with a count of one. The chain is built from TRBV15 and TRBJ1-4; D may be TRBD1 (6 bases). The ends were cut back, 8 bases at V and 0 bases at J, with 10 bases in the middle. The germline gives CDR1 LNHNV, CDR2 YYDKDF (reference sequence). This CDR3 comprises 14 residues. CDR3 residues: CATQDRATNEKLFF. The CDR3 bases are TGTGCCACCCAGGACAGAGCAACTAATGAAAAACTGTTTTTT. The whole variable domain, filled in from reference TRBV15 and TRBJ1-4, reads DAMVIQNPRYQVTQFGKPVTLSCSQTLNHNVMYWYQQKSSQAPKLLFHYYDKDFNNEADTPDNFQSRRPNTSFCFLDIRSPGLGDTAMYLCATQDRATNEKLFFGSGTQLSVL.

The chain is built from TRBV10-1 and TRBJ1-1; D gene ambiguous. This CDR3 has 14 residues. CDR1 is WNHNN, CDR2 SYGVQD, per germline (reference sequence). V lost 0 bases, J lost 1 base, and 6 bases lay in between. CDR3: CASSESIGNTEAFF. CDR3 DNA sequence: TGCGCCAGCAGTGAGTCGATCGGGAACACTGAAGCTTTCTTT.

The chain recombines TRBV7-9 with TRBJ2-2; 10 bases match TRBD1. The CDR3 is made up of 16 amino acids. The germline V gene has CDR1 SEHNR and CDR2 FQNEAQ (reference sequence). V was clipped by 5 bases and J by 3 bases; unmatched bases: 6. As DNA, the CDR3 is TGTGCCAGCAGCCAGAGACAGGGGGCAGACACCGGGGAGCTGTTTTTT. It yields the protein CASSQRQGADTGELFF.

V usage is TRBV19 and J usage is TRBJ2-1; D remains unclear. CDR3 size: 12 residues. Trimming took 3 bases from V and 3 from J, leaving 3 bases between them. CDR1 LNHDA and CDR2 SQIVND come from the germline V gene (reference sequence). The DNA of the CDR3 is TGTGCCAGTAGTATCGGCTACAATGAGCAGTTCTTC. Its protein is CASSIGYNEQFF.

With regard to this clone: An end of the junction does not agree with germline; a read error may underlie this. V and J are TRBV5-4 and TRBJ2-3; tentatively, D is TRBD2 (5 bases). The CDR3 covers 14 residues. Germline-derived CDR1 and CDR2 are SGHNT and YYREEE (reference sequence). The CDR3 bases are TGTGCCAGCACCTTGCCTAGCTTGGCAGATACGCAGTATTTT. Encoded protein: CASTLPSLADTQYF.

This clone was detected only once. The chain is built from TRBV20-1 and TRBJ2-3, with unresolved D. The CDR3 runs to 11 residues. Germline values: CDR1 DFQATT, CDR2 SNEGSKA (reference sequence). The V and J ends lost 3 bases and 6 bases respectively, with 7 bases between them. In DNA, the CDR3 is TGCAGTGCTAGCCCCCTCGATACGCAGTATTTT. It encodes CSASPLDTQYF.

This clone was found a few times. The genes are TRBV19 and TRBJ2-2, with 12 bases lining up with TRBD2. The CDR3 is 17 amino acids. Germline V gives CDR1 LNHDA, CDR2 SQIVND (reference sequence). J was trimmed by 4 bases and V by 9 bases; bases with no gene match: 12. The CDR3, as DNA: TGTGCCAGCAAGAGACTAGCGGGAGTCGGGGTCACCGGGGAGCTGTTTTTT. It encodes CASKRLAGVGVTGELFF. Full variable domain (remainder filled in from reference TRBV19 and TRBJ2-2): DGGITQSPKYLFRKEGQNVTLSCEQNLNHDAMYWYRQDPGQGLRLIYYSQIVNDFQKGDIAEGYSVSREKKESFPLTVTSAQKNPTAFYLCASKRLAGVGVTGELFFGEGSRLTVL.

The chain joins TRBV5-1 to TRBJ2-1; 9 bases agree with TRBD2. Germline CDR1 reads SGHRS; CDR2 reads YFSETQ. CDR3 length equals 15 residues. V dropped 0 bases and J dropped 12; count of bases not matched to a gene: 10. This CDR3 reads CASSLGLAETLGQFF. In DNA, the CDR3 is TGCGCCAGCAGCTTGGGACTAGCGGAAACTCTTGGGCAGTTCTTC.

V and J are TRBV15 and TRBJ1-1, with TRBD1 as a possible D gene (5 bases). This CDR3 contains 13 residues. CDR1 and CDR2 from the germline V gene are LNHNV and YYDKDF (reference sequence). V lost 0 bases and J lost 8, with 10 bases in between. CDR3 sequence reads: CATSREVGAEAFF. The CDR3 DNA sequence: TGTGCCACCAGCAGAGAGGTTGGGGCCGAAGCTTTCTTT.

The V call is TRBV27, the J call TRBJ2-1; maybe TRBD1 (6 bases). This CDR3 spans 12 amino acids. Germline lookup yields CDR1 MNHEY and CDR2 SMNVEV (reference sequence). V was pared by 8 bases and J by 8 bases, with 13 bases between. CDR3 amino acids: CASAYRVYEQFF. CDR3 sequence (DNA): TGTGCCAGCGCGTACAGGGTCTATGAGCAGTTCTTC.

The chain uses TRBV23-1 and TRBJ1-3; 7 bases line up with TRBD1. TRBV23-1 is assigned to the ORF class and has an uncertain function. With V trimmed by 5 bases and J by 0 bases, 13 bases remained unmatched. The CDR3 spans 18 residues. CDR3 coding DNA: TGCGCCAGCAGTGACCGGGACAGCGTTTCGAGCTCTGGAAACACCATATATTTT. Translating it yields CASSDRDSVSSSGNTIYF.

This chain connects TRBV7-7 to TRBJ2-1; 8 bases are a match to TRBD2. Germline V gene lookup returns CDR1 SSHAT and CDR2 FNYEAQ (reference sequence). The CDR3 runs to 14 residues. Losses at the gene ends were 3 bases for V and 5 bases for J; bases not matched to a gene: 3. The CDR3 DNA sequence: TGTGCCAGCAGCTTTAGAGCGGGGGACAATGAGCAGTTCTTC. Translated: CASSFRAGDNEQFF.

The chain combines TRBV7-9 with TRBJ1-1; possible D gene TRBD1, 5 bases. There are 14 residues in the CDR3. CDR1 and CDR2 (germline): SEHNR, FQNEAQ (reference sequence). V was cut by 6 bases and J by 1 base, with 12 bases left in between. In DNA, the CDR3 is TGTGCCAGCAGGGGGCAGGGAAGGAACACTGAAGCTTTCTTT. Amino acids: CASRGQGRNTEAFF.

The chain carries TRBV5-6 and TRBJ2-7; 7 bases align to TRBD2. Germline values: CDR1 SGHDT, CDR2 YYEEEE. V lost 2 bases and J lost 2; bases outside the gene matches: 7. The CDR3 runs 15 residues. CDR3 residues: CASSLFTSVTYEQYF. As DNA, the CDR3 is TGTGCCAGCAGCTTATTCACTAGCGTCACCTACGAGCAGTACTTC.

In this sample, this clone turned up once. The chain employs TRBV5-1 and TRBJ2-5, with 13 nucleotides matching TRBD2. The end of the DNA aligns better with TRBJ2-7, so the J call may be wrong. Germline CDR1 is SGHRS and CDR2 is YFSETQ. The CDR3 contains 15 residues. CDR3 protein: CASSPGLAGVYEQYF. In DNA, the CDR3 is TGCGCCAGCAGCCCCGGACTAGCGGGGGTCTACGAGCAGTACTTC.